This TCR beta chain was identified in a study of cytomegalovirus exposure and HLA in healthy donors. Across the whole study: A preliminary data release comprised around 85 million unique TCRs obtained from HLA-typed donors. Study results and caveats: As was reported, the HLA-A and HLA-B alleles of most subjects were accurately predicted from TCR beta sequences.

A word on this clone: Its antigen is unknown.

Primers included in the PCR were 60 Vbeta and 13 Jbeta primers. TCRdb's table, derived via immunoSEQ multiplex PCR, lists solely in-frame clones and lacks some. The table lists over 100,000 clones, 65% to 80% of them singletons. Trimming removed 8 bases from V and 5 bases from J; junction bases left unmatched: 3. CDR1 and CDR2 from the germline V gene are SNHLY and FYNNEI. The CDR3 is 12 residues long. The rearrangement joins TRBV2 to TRBJ2-5; 9 bases are shared with TRBD2. Sequencing was done on a sample of PBMCs. This clonotype was sampled from a male donor in good health and CMV-seropositive. The CDR3 reads CASETSGETQYF. The CDR3 nucleotides are TGTGCCAGCGAGACTAGCGGTGAGACCCAGTACTTC.